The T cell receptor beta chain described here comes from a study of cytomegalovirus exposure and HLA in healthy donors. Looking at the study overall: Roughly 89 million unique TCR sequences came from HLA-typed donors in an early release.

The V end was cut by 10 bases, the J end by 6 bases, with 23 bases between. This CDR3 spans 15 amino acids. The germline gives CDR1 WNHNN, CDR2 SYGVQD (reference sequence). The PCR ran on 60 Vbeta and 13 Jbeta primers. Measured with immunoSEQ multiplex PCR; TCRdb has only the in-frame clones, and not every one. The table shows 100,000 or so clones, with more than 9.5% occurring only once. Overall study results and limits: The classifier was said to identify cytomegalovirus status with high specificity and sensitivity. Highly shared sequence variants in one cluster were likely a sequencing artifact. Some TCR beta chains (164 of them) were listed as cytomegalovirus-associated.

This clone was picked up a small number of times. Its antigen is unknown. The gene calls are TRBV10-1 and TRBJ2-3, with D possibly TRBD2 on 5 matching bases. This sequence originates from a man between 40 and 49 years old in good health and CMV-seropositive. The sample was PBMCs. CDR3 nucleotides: TGCGCCACCGCGCCCTCCCAGGAGGATAGGGATACGCAGTATTTT. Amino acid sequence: CATAPSQEDRDTQYF.